Detailed here is one T cell receptor (beta chain). The antigen is not known. The V and J ends lost 3 bases and 3 bases, in that order; junction bases with no gene match: 7. There are 15 residues in the CDR3. Germline V lookup: CDR1 MNHEY, CDR2 SVGAGI. This sample is drawn from a study of OX40 agonist ivuxolimab in advanced cancers. Overall study: The patients' treatment was ivuxolimab, an agonistic anti-OX40 (CD134) antibody. Patients were roughly 83% male with ages roughly 20 to 80, mean roughly 55. Participants could have had prior anti-PD-1, anti-PD-L1 or anti-CTLA-4 therapy, and around 43% had some.

Points from the study as a whole: Some of the lowest clonal expansion was seen in partial responders at 0.1-3.0 mg/kg.

Sequenced by immunoSEQ multiplex PCR; TCRdb stores in-frame clones only, minus some. The profile shows about 99,000 clones, roughly 95% of them singletons. This chain links TRBV6-5 with TRBJ1-2; 7 nucleotides line up with TRBD1. This sample comprised CD4+ or CD8+ T cells sorted from blood, obtained in a trial of the OX40 agonist ivuxolimab. The TCR sequence derives from an adult with an advanced solid tumor such as melanoma, head and neck, liver or kidney cancer. CDR3 loop: CASSYSTGLDYGYTF. CDR3 bases: TGTGCCAGCAGTTATTCGACAGGGCTGGACTATGGCTACACCTTC.